This T cell receptor (beta chain) emerged from a study of cytomegalovirus exposure and HLA in healthy donors. Donors were nominally healthy when sampled, though unrecorded immune exposures were likely. The primer mix had 60 Vbeta and 13 Jbeta primers. Clones were sequenced by immunoSEQ multiplex PCR, and TCRdb holds only the in-frame ones, with some missing. The sample holds roughly 130,000 clones, over 70% seen once. Trimming left V 7 bases short and J 4 bases short, with 8 bases between. The CDR3 is made up of 12 amino acids. Germline V gene sequence: CDR1 SNHLY, CDR2 FYNNEI. This receptor was identified in a woman aged 40 to 50 in good health and CMV-seropositive. The chain has TRBV2 and TRBJ1-3; D gene unclear. The sequencing input was PBMCs. The CDR3 loop is CASTTAGNTIYF. The CDR3, as DNA: TGTGCCAGCACCACAGCAGGAAACACCATATATTTT. Based on the CDR3 plus reference TRBV2 and TRBJ1-3, the full variable domain is EPEVTQTPSHQVTQMGQEVILRCVPISNHLYFYWYRQILGQKVEFLVSFYNNEISEKSEIFDDQFSVERPDGSNFTLKIRSTKLEDSAMYFCASTTAGNTIYFGEGSWLTVV.